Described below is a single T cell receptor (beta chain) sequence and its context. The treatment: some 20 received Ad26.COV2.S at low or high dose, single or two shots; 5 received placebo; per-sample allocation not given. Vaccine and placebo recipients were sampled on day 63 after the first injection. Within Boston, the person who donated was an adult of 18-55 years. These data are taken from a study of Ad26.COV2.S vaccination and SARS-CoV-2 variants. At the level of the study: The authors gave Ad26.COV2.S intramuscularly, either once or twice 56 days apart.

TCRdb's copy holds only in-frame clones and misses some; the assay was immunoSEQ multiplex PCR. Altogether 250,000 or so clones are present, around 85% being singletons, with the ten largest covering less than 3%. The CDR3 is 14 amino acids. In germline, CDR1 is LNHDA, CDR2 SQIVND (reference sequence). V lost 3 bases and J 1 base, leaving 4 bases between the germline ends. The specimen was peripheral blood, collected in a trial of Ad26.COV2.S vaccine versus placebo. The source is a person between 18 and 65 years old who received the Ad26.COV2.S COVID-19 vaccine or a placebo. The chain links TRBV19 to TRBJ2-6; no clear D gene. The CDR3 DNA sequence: TGTGCCAGTAGTATTTCTTCTGGGGCCAACGTCCTGACTTTC. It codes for CASSISSGANVLTF.